This TCR beta chain was identified during a study of blood T cell repertoires in COVID-19. CDR1 is MNHEY and CDR2 is SVGAGI in the germline V gene. CDR3 length equals 15 residues. The trim removed 6 bases at V and 7 bases at J, leaving 12 bases unmatched. Per the study methods: Quantification of nucleated cells was approximated via reference gene primer amplification. This table comes from immunoSEQ multiplex PCR, and its TCRdb copy is limited to in-frame clones, with some not included. The V and J calls and the clone size are those of that table, but D and trimming were determined from the DNA. In the table there are roughly 500,000 clones, 80% to 90% of which are singletons.

The chain uses TRBV6-5 and TRBJ2-1; 7 nucleotides line up with TRBD2. The TCR sequence derives from a human donor in a cohort sampled during active COVID-19. The sequenced sample was peripheral blood. This chain's CDR3 is CASSSQRDVRNEQFF. Written as DNA, the CDR3 is TGTGCCAGCAGCAGCCAGCGGGATGTCCGTAATGAGCAGTTCTTC.